What follows are 14 T cell receptor beta chains derived from one specimen sequenced in a study of shared clonotypes between healthy human individuals. Clones were read by immunoSEQ multiplex PCR, and TCRdb kept only the in-frame ones, dropping some. The table lists millions of clones, around 94% of them singletons. The sample consisted of naive CD4+ T cells sorted from blood. Stated subset: CD45RA+ positively selected. These receptors all stem from a man younger than 35 in good health.

The V and J genes are TRBV7-2 and TRBJ2-7, with D possibly being TRBD1 (6 bases). Germline V CDR1 and CDR2: SGHTA, FQGNSA. Between the trimmed V and J ends, which lost 2 bases and 5 bases, there was a span of 19 bases. The CDR3 consists of 16 residues. In DNA, the CDR3 is TGTGCCAGCAGCTTAACCCGGGACAACCACTGGAACGAGCAGTACTTC. It specifies CASSLTRDNHWNEQYF. The variable domain in full, completed from reference TRBV7-2 and TRBJ2-7, reads GAGVSQSPSNKVTEKGKDVELRCDPISGHTALYWYRQSLGQGLEFLIYFQGNSAPDKSGLPSDRFSAERTGGSVSTLTIQRTQQEDSAVYLCASSLTRDNHWNEQYFGPGTRLTVT.

J is TRBJ2-2 and V is TRBV11-2, with D maybe TRBD2 (5 bases). CDR1 and CDR2 from the germline V gene are SGHAT and FQNNGV. V was shortened by 3 bases and J by 6 bases, with 8 bases between the two germline ends. This CDR3 is built from 13 residues. This CDR3 reads CASSLRAPGELFF. CDR3 nucleotides: TGTGCCAGCAGCTTGAGGGCACCCGGGGAGCTGTTTTTT. Based on the CDR3 plus reference TRBV11-2 and TRBJ2-2, the full variable domain is EAGVAQSPRYKIIEKRQSVAFWCNPISGHATLYWYQQILGQGPKLLIQFQNNGVVDDSQLPKDRFSAERLKGVDSTLKIQPAKLEDSAVYLCASSLRAPGELFFGEGSRLTVL.

The chain employs TRBV4-3 and TRBJ1-3, with D perhaps TRBD1 (5 bases). The CDR3 loop spans 21 amino acids. Germline V gene data show CDR1 as LGHNA and CDR2 as YSLEER. V lost 0 bases to trimming and J lost 2 bases, with 26 bases between them. CDR3: CASSQDPAGSTTGLAGNTIYF. The CDR3, as DNA: TGCGCCAGCAGCCAAGATCCGGCTGGGTCAACAACAGGCCTGGCTGGAAACACCATATATTTT.

This chain links TRBV7-2 with TRBJ2-5; no clear D gene. The DNA end is a closer match to TRBJ2-7, so the J assignment may be wrong. Germline values: CDR1 SGHTA, CDR2 FQGNSA. This CDR3 has 15 residues. DNA for the CDR3: TGTGCCAGCAGCTTAGGTTCCAGCAGCGCCTACGAGCAGTACTTC. Protein sequence: CASSLGSSSAYEQYF.

This chain uses TRBV15 with TRBJ2-7; D might be TRBD2 (7 bases). Looked up from germline, CDR1 is LNHNV and CDR2 is YYDKDF (reference sequence). V gave up 2 bases and J gave up 3 bases, with 17 bases separating them. This CDR3 is built from 16 residues. CDR3 DNA: TGTGCCACCAGCAGACGAGGGGGGGCGAAAGACTACGAGCAGTACTTC. This sequence encodes CATSRRGGAKDYEQYF.

Worth noting for this clone: The sample has other DNA sequences that encode this CDR3 too. This chain links TRBV10-3 with TRBJ1-4, with D tentatively TRBD1 (6 bases). The CDR3 loop spans 15 amino acids. CDR1 ENHRY and CDR2 SYGVKD come from the germline V gene. The V end was cut by 0 bases, the J end by 5 bases, with 10 bases between. The CDR3 loop is CAISESGGQNEKLFF. The CDR3 nucleotides read TGTGCCATCAGTGAGTCGGGCGGACAGAATGAAAAACTGTTTTTT.

This clone showed up just a few times. For the CDR3, the DNA is TGTGCCAGCTCACCGGAAGGGGATTCACCCCTCCACTTT. As protein: CASSPEGDSPLHF. The chain recombines TRBV18 with TRBJ1-6, with a weak D call TRBD1 (5 bases). The CDR3 is 13 residues long. Germline V gene data show CDR1 as KGHSH and CDR2 as LQKENI. V was shortened by 3 bases and J by 8 bases, with 8 bases between the two germline ends.

The chain has TRBV6-6 and TRBJ2-7; no clear D gene. Trimming left V 2 bases short and J 2 bases short, with 7 bases between. The CDR3 covers 13 residues. Germline V lookup: CDR1 MNHNY, CDR2 SVGAGI (reference sequence). CDR3 region: CASSYAETYEQYF. CDR3 bases: TGTGCCAGCAGTTACGCGGAAACCTACGAGCAGTACTTC.

This rearrangement joins TRBV5-1 to TRBJ1-6, with D possibly being TRBD1 (5 bases). Trimming stripped 5 bases from V and 7 bases from J, with 13 bases between. The CDR3 loop spans 14 amino acids. Looked up from germline, CDR1 is SGHRS and CDR2 is YFSETQ. CDR3 DNA: TGCGCCAGCAGGCCCGGGACGGAGAATTCACCCCTCCACTTT. This gives the protein CASRPGTENSPLHF. The full variable domain, in which reference TRBV5-1 and TRBJ1-6 provide the parts outside the CDR3, is KAGVTQTPRYLIKTRGQQVTLSCSPISGHRSVSWYQQTPGQGLQFLFEYFSETQRNKGNFPGRFSGRQFSNSRSEMNVSTLELGDSALYLCASRPGTENSPLHFGNGTRLTVT.

V usage is TRBV5-6 and J usage is TRBJ2-3; 8 positions agree with TRBD2. J was trimmed by 0 bases and V by 0 bases; bases with no gene match: 9. CDR1 SGHDT and CDR2 YYEEEE come from the germline V gene. The CDR3 is made up of 18 amino acids. The chain's CDR3 is CASSLDPGLGSSTDTQYF. The CDR3, as DNA: TGTGCCAGCAGCTTGGACCCGGGACTAGGGTCTAGCACAGATACGCAGTATTTT.

This clone was observed a single time. This chain connects TRBV30 to TRBJ2-1, with 11 bases lining up with TRBD1. Germline CDR1 is GTSNPN and CDR2 is SVGIG (reference sequence). V gave up 8 bases and J gave up 7 bases; unmatched junction bases: 4. CDR3 length equals 12 residues. CDR3 sequence: CAHGTGGNEQFF. CDR3 in DNA: TGTGCCCACGGGACAGGGGGTAATGAGCAGTTCTTC.

The chain joins TRBV5-4 to TRBJ2-3; 8 nucleotides line up with TRBD1. Germline V gives CDR1 SGHNT, CDR2 YYREEE (reference sequence). The V gene end was trimmed by 1 base and the J gene end by 4 bases; junction bases not matched to a gene: 5. This CDR3 contains 15 residues. The CDR3 sequence: CASSLSGGLADTQYF. CDR3 bases: TGTGCCAGCAGCTTGTCAGGGGGCCTAGCAGATACGCAGTATTTT.

J is TRBJ1-4 and V is TRBV7-9, with D maybe TRBD1 (5 bases). This CDR3 spans 13 amino acids. Germline loops: CDR1 SEHNR, CDR2 FQNEAQ (reference sequence). V gave up 3 bases and J gave up 8 bases, with 10 bases separating them. CDR3 sequence reads: CASSFQGPEKLFF. The DNA of the CDR3 is TGTGCCAGCAGCTTCCAGGGCCCCGAAAAACTGTTTTTT.

The V and J genes are TRBV5-1 and TRBJ1-3; D might be TRBD1 (5 bases). Germline V gives CDR1 SGHRS, CDR2 YFSETQ. The CDR3 consists of 14 residues. V lost 4 bases and J 2 bases, leaving 10 bases between the germline ends. This CDR3 reads CASSNGQTGNTIYF. The CDR3 bases are TGCGCCAGCAGCAACGGACAAACTGGAAACACCATATATTTT.